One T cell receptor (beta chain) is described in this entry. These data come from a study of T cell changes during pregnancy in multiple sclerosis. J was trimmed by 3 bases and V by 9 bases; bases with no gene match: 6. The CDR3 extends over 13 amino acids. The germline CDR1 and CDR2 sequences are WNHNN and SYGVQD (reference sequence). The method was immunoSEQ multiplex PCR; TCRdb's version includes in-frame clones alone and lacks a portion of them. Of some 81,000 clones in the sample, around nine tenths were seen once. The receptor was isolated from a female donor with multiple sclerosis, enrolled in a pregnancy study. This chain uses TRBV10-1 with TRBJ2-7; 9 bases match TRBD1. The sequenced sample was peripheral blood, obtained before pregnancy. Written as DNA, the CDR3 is TGCGCCAGTGGGACAGGGAGGAACTACGAGCAGTACTTC. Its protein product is CASGTGRNYEQYF.